These 16 T cell receptor beta chains share one sample of origin, sequenced in a study of T cell repertoires in cytomegalovirus infection. Their antigen targets remain unknown. One entry per CDR3 protein, called by TCRdb with MiXCR from the reads. The sample holds fewer than 1,000,000 distinct CDR3 sequences, 31% seen once. The input for sequencing was cultured CD8+ T cells from PBMCs, taken from culture after CMV antigen stimulation. Receptor source: a human donor in good health (CMV status not recorded). Some clones in this sample may be carry-over from other donors' samples.

Remarks on this clonotype: The junction and the germline gene differ at one end; a read error may be behind it. The V call is TRBV7-2, the J call TRBJ2-5; D remains ambiguous. CDR1 and CDR2 (germline): SGHTA, FQGNSA. The CDR3 length is 14 residues. The CDR3 DNA is TGTGCCAGCACCTTAGGTAGGGCAGGCGAGACCCAGTACTTC. Its protein is CASTLGRAGETQYF.

CDR3 coding DNA: TGCGCCAGCAGCCAAGATATGTTCGATCAGCCCCAGCATTTT. This gives the protein CASSQDMFDQPQHF. V gene TRBV4-1 combines with J gene TRBJ1-5; no definite D call. The CDR3 contains 14 residues. Germline V gene data show CDR1 as MGHRA and CDR2 as YSYEKL. V lost 0 bases and J 5 bases, leaving 8 bases between the germline ends.

The chain couples TRBV20-1 to TRBJ2-1; D perhaps matches TRBD1 (5 bases). V was shortened by 0 bases and J by 2 bases, with 14 bases between the two germline ends. CDR1 DFQATT and CDR2 SNEGSKA come from the germline V gene (reference sequence). CDR3 size: 16 residues. CDR3 sequence: CSAREPGHGAYNEQFF. The CDR3, as DNA: TGCAGTGCTAGAGAACCCGGACATGGGGCCTACAATGAGCAGTTCTTC.

V and J are TRBV19 and TRBJ1-1; the D is unclear. Germline CDR1 and CDR2: LNHDA and SQIVND (reference sequence). The CDR3 contains 14 residues. Trimming left V 5 bases short and J 0 bases short, with 10 bases between. CDR3 DNA: TGTGCCAGTAGTGAGTACAGAATGAACACTGAAGCTTTCTTT. Protein product: CASSEYRMNTEAFF.

This clonotype has just a few counts. This sequence joins TRBV7-3 and TRBJ2-2; 7 bases map to TRBD2. The CDR3 is 22 amino acids. Germline V gene data show CDR1 as SGHTA and CDR2 as FQGTGA. V shed 1 base and J 1 base; nucleotides not matched to a gene: 21. The CDR3 region is CASSLMPPLYVASGLNTGELFF. CDR3 nucleotides: TGTGCCAGCAGCTTAATGCCCCCCCTCTATGTCGCTAGCGGCCTGAACACCGGGGAGCTGTTTTTT. The whole variable domain, filled in from reference TRBV7-3 and TRBJ2-2, reads GAGVSQTPSNKVTEKGKYVELRCDPISGHTALYWYRQSLGQGPEFLIYFQGTGAADDSGLPNDRFFAVRPEGSVSTLKIQRTERGDSAVYLCASSLMPPLYVASGLNTGELFFGEGSRLTVL.

This clonotype was recorded many times. This chain uses TRBV7-6 with TRBJ2-3; 12 bases line up with TRBD2. The germline gives CDR1 SGHVS, CDR2 FNYEAQ. This CDR3 contains 18 residues. V shed 4 bases and J 2 bases; nucleotides not matched to a gene: 10. The chain's CDR3 is CASSSLAGGPGVTDTQYF. The CDR3 bases are TGTGCCAGCAGCTCACTAGCGGGGGGCCCGGGGGTCACAGATACGCAGTATTTT.

A few counts support this clonotype. J is TRBJ1-3 and V is TRBV7-9; tentatively, D is TRBD1 (6 bases). The CDR3 has 16 residues. The ends were cut back, 5 bases at V and 0 bases at J, with 14 bases in the middle. In germline, CDR1 is SEHNR, CDR2 FQNEAQ (reference sequence). For the CDR3, the DNA is TGTGCCAGCAGCCAAAGGGACACCAGCTCTGGAAACACCATATATTTT. Translating gives CASSQRDTSSGNTIYF.

The genes are TRBV6-9 and TRBJ1-6; no clear D gene. In germline, CDR1 is MNHGY, CDR2 SVAAGI. The CDR3 loop spans 12 amino acids. The CDR3 reads CGPPAIDSPLHF. Written as DNA, the CDR3 is TGTGGCCCTCCGGCTATAGATTCACCCCTCCACTTT.

This clonotype has at least ten counts. V usage is TRBV6-2 or TRBV6-3 and J usage is TRBJ2-1, with a tentative D call TRBD2 (5 bases). The CDR3 consists of 14 residues. V was cut by 2 bases and J by 0 bases, with 5 bases left in between. In germline, CDR1 is MNHEY, CDR2 SVGEGT. In DNA, the CDR3 is TGTGCCAGCAGTTACAGCGGCTCCTACAATGAGCAGTTCTTC. Its translation: CASSYSGSYNEQFF.

V and J are TRBV20-1 and TRBJ1-2; 11 bases agree with TRBD1. This CDR3 spans 15 amino acids. After removal of 6 bases from V and 2 bases from J, the junction contained 8 bases not matched to a gene. Germline-derived CDR1 and CDR2 are DFQATT and SNEGSKA (reference sequence). CDR3 residues: CSAIGGDRGNYGYTF. CDR3 sequence (DNA): TGCAGTGCCATAGGAGGGGACAGGGGGAACTATGGCTACACCTTC.

V and J are TRBV27 and TRBJ2-7; D possibly corresponds to TRBD2 (6 bases). The CDR3 has 11 amino acids. Deletions cut 8 bases from V and 5 bases from J, with 10 bases between. In germline, CDR1 is MNHEY, CDR2 SMNVEV (reference sequence). The CDR3 DNA reads TGTGCCAGCGGGAGGACCCACGAGCAGTACTTC. As protein: CASGRTHEQYF.

The chain carries TRBV7-2 and TRBJ1-2; the D is unclear. The CDR3 consists of 14 residues. V was cut by 3 bases and J by 4 bases, with 12 bases left in between. The germline gives CDR1 SGHTA, CDR2 FQGNSA. This CDR3 is CASSFGGMVYGYTF. CDR3 bases: TGTGCCAGCAGCTTTGGAGGGATGGTCTATGGCTACACCTTC.

V gene TRBV5-4 combines with J gene TRBJ2-7, with D tentatively TRBD2 (6 bases). Germline CDR1 SGHNT, CDR2 YYREEE (reference sequence). The length of the CDR3 is 13 residues. V was pared by 4 bases and J by 3 bases, with 11 bases between. CDR3 sequence: CASSDGGRYEQYF. In nucleotides, the CDR3 is TGTGCCAGCAGCGACGGGGGACGCTACGAGCAGTACTTC.

This clonotype was seen only once. V usage is TRBV15 and J usage is TRBJ1-2, with D possibly TRBD1 on 6 matching bases. V gave up 3 bases and J gave up 4 bases, with 12 bases separating them. The CDR3 sequence is 14 residues long. Germline V lookup: CDR1 LNHNV, CDR2 YYDKDF (reference sequence). Written as DNA, the CDR3 is TGTGCCACCAGCAGTGGCGGGGGCGGCTATGGCTACACCTTC. This encodes CATSSGGGGYGYTF.

The table lists this clonotype with many counts. The chain combines TRBV12-3 or TRBV12-4 with TRBJ1-2; D is undetermined. This CDR3 region has 10 residues. The V and J ends lost 6 bases and 6 bases respectively, with 5 bases between them. CDR3 sequence (DNA): TGTGCCAGCAGCGGCCATGGCTACACCTTC. It codes for CASSGHGYTF.

The chain links TRBV19 to TRBJ2-5; D ambiguous. Trimming took 4 bases from V and 3 from J, leaving 3 bases between them. Germline loops: CDR1 LNHDA, CDR2 SQIVND (reference sequence). CDR3 length: 11 amino acids. The CDR3 spells CASSKKETQYF. In DNA form, the CDR3 reads TGTGCCAGTAGTAAGAAAGAGACCCAGTACTTC.